The T cell receptor beta chain described here comes from a study of regulatory T cells in long-lasting Graves disease. Documented time point: newly diagnosed GD, antithyroid drugs for less than 3 months. The authors made the TCR library using RNA they extracted from PBMCs. Arm-PCR of CDR3 regions and iRepertoire HTBI primers were used to build TCR beta libraries. TCRdb processed the multiplex PCR reads anew with MiXCR; each CDR3 protein has one entry. The data hold 400,000 to 450,000 distinct CDR3 sequences, with about 16% observed a single time. Overall study findings and caveats: When disease was persistent, TRBV28, TRBJ1-2 and TRBJ2-5 were the favored segments.

This clonotype was seen ten or more times. Its antigen is unidentified. The germline CDR1 and CDR2 sequences are SGHVS and FQNEAQ. CDR3 length: 23 residues. V shed 5 bases, J shed 1 base, and the junction held 28 bases outside the gene matches. These data also featured in a second study, about T cells in Graves' hyperthyroidism and ophthalmopathy. From that report: The study left out patients who had uncontrolled infection, other autoimmune disease, pregnancy or lactation. Ophthalmopathy, which appeared later, was predicted by the model a median roughly 6.4 months before onset.

This sample comprised peripheral blood mononuclear cells (PBMCs), obtained at new diagnosis, from a patient treated with antithyroid drugs. The receptor's source is a woman in her 30s with Graves disease. The chain has TRBV7-8 and TRBJ2-7; TRBD1 agrees at 11 bases. The CDR3 spells CASSTFSPGQGAGSSGISYEQYF. Here the CDR3 DNA reads TGTGCCAGCAGCACTTTTTCCCCTGGACAGGGGGCGGGTAGTAGCGGGATTTCCTACGAGCAGTACTTC. Using reference TRBV7-8 and TRBJ2-7 for the parts outside the CDR3, the full variable domain is GAGVSQSPRYKVAKRGQDVALRCDPISGHVSLFWYQQALGQGPEFLTYFQNEAQLDKSGLPSDRFFAERPEGSVSTLKIQRTQQEDSAVYLCASSTFSPGQGAGSSGISYEQYFGPGTRLTVT.